This paragraph reports one TCR beta chain. Its specific antigen is unknown. Base qualities are not recorded, but no much larger clone differs from it by a single base. The data derive from a study of shared clonotypes between healthy human individuals (dated by TCRdb to 2019 to 2021). Notes on the research overall: The cohort comprised two women and a few men aged 18 to 49 years. For each donor, CD4 naive and CD4 memory were each given three plates, CD8 naive was given two plates, and CD8 memory was given one plate. To estimate repertoire size and how much clonotype sharing occurs between individuals, the study deeply sequenced the blood TCR repertoires of roughly 5 healthy adults. Libraries were prepared and TCR repertoires were sequenced by different laboratories using diverse techniques, in order to increase sequencing depth and limit assay-specific biases. Leukapheresis yielded between about 0.85 and 10 billion PBMCs per donor.

CD8 naive samples consisted of CD45RO-negative cells that were positively selected for CCR7, yielding a CD45RA+CCR7+ population without TemRA cells. The donors were healthy, HIV-negative adults who had no recently reported acute infections or vaccinations. Every donor was a Caucasian adult residing in Nashville, Tennessee, USA. After blood collection by leukapheresis, PBMCs were isolated using Ficoll-Histopaque density gradient centrifugation and then cryopreserved in the vapor phase of liquid nitrogen. Purity and quantity of every magnetically sorted T cell population were checked by analytical flow cytometry. Genomic DNA was isolated from every sorted fraction and measured by UV absorbance on a Nanodrop 2000c. Broader findings and caveats from the paper: Estimated clonotype richness was generally larger for naive than for memory subsets. Across a few donors, around 5% of naive CD4, roughly 3.3% of naive CD8, 2.3% of memory CD4, and about 0.4% of memory CD8 clonotypes were shared. Sampling was restricted to blood, and TCR repertoires in tissue are likely to differ from TCR repertoires in blood. Compared with non-shared clonotypes, the clonotypes found in all four sorted-subset donors had higher generation probabilities. Pairwise subsampling led to the expectation that sequencing depth would affect the degree of clonotype sharing among donors. Even with the large sequencing depth, rarefaction of the sorted-subset datasets indicated that sequencing was incomplete. Because the study included a small number of donors, the genetic and exposure-history diversity represented was limited.

CDR1 and CDR2, looked up from the germline V gene, are MDHEN and SYDVKM. Reading from cysteine to phenylalanine, the CDR3 counts 16 amino acids. Only the CDR3 region is kept as DNA, spanning 48 bases read in frame from base 1. V has 5 bases trimmed and J has 4 bases trimmed; junction bases matching no gene number 9. Using the deep immunoSEQ assay, multiplex PCR amplified TCR CDR3 regions from genomic DNA. Genomic DNA extracted from each cell subset was distributed evenly over all wells of several immunoSEQ 96-well plates, and each plate served as one replicate. For sorted subsets, approximately 210 ng of genomic DNA, equivalent to 25,000 to 35,000 T cell genomes, went into each replicate PCR. Purified libraries were quantified with a Qubit 3.0 fluorometer, sized on a Bioanalyzer 2100, and re-quantified with the KAPA Library Quantification kit. A separate single-read 150-cycle Illumina NextSeq 550 flow cell was used to sequence each immunoSEQ 96-well plate. In the authors' own workflow: Because only junctional sequences without quality scores were contained in the immunoSEQ output, filtering matching that applied to full-length reads could not be performed. To assign V/J genes and CDR3, sequences were annotated using PyIR, a Python wrapper for IgBLAST v1.9, with IMGT germline references. Reads were filtered out if the reads had weak V/J assignments (E-value above 1e-6), no CDR3, stop codons, out-of-frame junctions, or ambiguous translated residues. V3J clonotypes were defined as sequences sharing the same inferred V gene, J gene, and CDR3 amino acid sequence. To compute the percentage overlap between repertoires, the number of shared unique clonotypes was divided by the size of the smaller repertoire. Repertoire richness was assessed with RTK rarefaction, the Chao1 estimator, and Recon v2.1 estimates of unobserved clonotypes. OLGA was used to compute generation probabilities for all TCRbeta clonotypes that the gDNA method yielded from a handful of donors. The clones in this table, taken by TCRdb from immuneACCESS, are in-frame only. Not every clone is retained; where verified, under half of the shortfall comes from an unresolved V gene, and the cause of the rest is unknown. Clonal size and the V and J genes are those of that table, whereas D and trimming came from the DNA. The sample table lists around 550,000 clones, about 95% of them with a count of one. The ten largest clones take up over 0.095% of the sample.

Sample: naive CD8+ T cells sorted from blood. Read against the paper, the sample's cell subset or site label means: CD45RA+CCR7+. The sequence joins TRBV28 to TRBJ1-2; 11 central bases correspond to TRBD1. The TCR comes from a woman in her thirties in good health. DNA sequence: TGTGCCAGCAGTGATAGGACAGGGGGCATTGGCTATGGCTACACCTTC. It specifies CASSDRTGGIGYGYTF.